The source of this T cell receptor (beta chain) is a study of T cell responses to AZD1222 COVID-19 vaccine. Study outcomes and limitations: The study sampled repertoires only after the peak T cell response. Females made up more of the donors, who were largely white British, and clonal diversity may have come out too low.

This table comes from immunoSEQ multiplex PCR, and its TCRdb copy is limited to in-frame clones, with some not included. This table holds around 110,000 clones, approximately 84% found once. As regards this clone: The antigen remains unidentified.

CDR1 is MNHEY and CDR2 is SVGAGI in the germline V gene. The CDR3 has 12 amino acids. The V and J ends lost 6 bases and 4 bases respectively, with 9 bases between them. The specimen comprised peripheral blood, sampled on day 0 of AZD1222 vaccination. This receptor was identified in an adult in good health. The chain combines TRBV6-5 with TRBJ1-2, with a tentative D call TRBD1 (5 bases). The CDR3, as DNA: TGTGCCAGCAGATTGGGACTCTATGGCTACACCTTC. It codes for CASRLGLYGYTF.